The rows below give T cell receptor beta chains drawn from one sample of a study of early T cells in non-severe SARS-CoV-2 infection. MiXCR, run by TCRdb on the 5' RACE reads, gives a single entry per CDR3 protein. Of about 26,000 distinct CDR3 sequences in the sample, roughly 5% were seen once. The sample taken for sequencing was whole blood. The receptors stem from an adult who was a healthcare worker with PCR-confirmed SARS-CoV-2 infection or an uninfected control (not recorded which). Each CDR3 is given with its conserved first and last residue. Fields, in order: clone size, J gene, V gene, D gene, CDR3 DNA, CDR3 protein. D genes are given only for firm matches. Rows give clone size only sometimes, using once, few, many, or a class for an expanded clone.

many	TRBJ2-1	TRBV12-3/TRBV12-4	TRBD1	TGTGCCAGCAGTCAAACCCCCCAGGGGGTATCGTACAATGAGCAGTTCTTC	CASSQTPQGVSYNEQFF
many	TRBJ2-7	TRBV12-5	TRBD1	TGTGCTAGTGGTTTGGTAGGGGCTAGAGGGACAGGGACCTACGAGCAGTACTTC	CASGLVGARGTGTYEQYF
many	TRBJ1-3	TRBV7-8	-	TGTGCCAGCAGCTCGCGGACGGCTGGAAACACCATATATTTT	CASSSRTAGNTIYF
many	TRBJ2-1	TRBV11-2	-	TGTGCCAGCAGCCCCCGACAGGAAAGAGTGCATGAGCAGTTCTTC	CASSPRQERVHEQFF
many	TRBJ1-5	TRBV7-8	-	TGTGCCAGCAGCTACTCCCGGACATATAGCAATCAGCCCCAGCATTTT	CASSYSRTYSNQPQHF
-	TRBJ1-2	TRBV7-2	-	TGTGCCAGCAGCACGCTGACAGGAGACCTCTTTGGCTACACCTTC	CASSTLTGDLFGYTF
many	TRBJ2-1	TRBV6-5	-	TGTGCCAGCAGAGATACAGGTTTCTCCTACAATGAGCAGTTCTTC	CASRDTGFSYNEQFF
few	TRBJ2-7	TRBV6-6	-	TGTGCCAGCAGTTACGCAAGTTACGAGCAGTACTTC	CASSYASYEQYF
-	TRBJ2-3	TRBV11-2	-	TGTGCCAGCAGCTTAGTGGGCCCAGATACGCAGTATTTT	CASSLVGPDTQYF
many	TRBJ2-7	TRBV7-8	TRBD2	TGTGCCAGCAGCTTAGGCGGGGGGGCCTACGAGCAGTACTTC	CASSLGGGAYEQYF
many	TRBJ1-2	TRBV15	-	TGTGCCACCAGCAGAGTACAGCTCTATGGCTACACCTTC	CATSRVQLYGYTF
many	TRBJ2-1	TRBV7-7	TRBD1	TGTGCCAGCAGCTCCAAGACAGGGGACAATGAGCAGTTCTTC	CASSSKTGDNEQFF
many	TRBJ1-4	TRBV7-9	-	TGTGCCAGCAGCTTAAGAGGGGTTACAACTAATGAAAAACTGTTTTTT	CASSLRGVTTNEKLFF
-	TRBJ1-2	TRBV2	-	TGTGCCAGCAGTGTGACGGGGAACTATGGCTACACCTTC	CASSVTGNYGYTF
medium-sized	TRBJ1-1	TRBV11-3	-	TGTGCCAGCAGCTTAGGCCGGAACACTGAAGCTTTCTTT	CASSLGRNTEAFF
many	TRBJ2-7	TRBV29-1	-	TGCAGCGTTGTCCTGACGGACCTTCCCAGCCCTTACGAGCAGTACTTC	CSVVLTDLPSPYEQYF
many	TRBJ2-7	TRBV29-1	TRBD2	TGCAGCGCGGGACTAGGGACATACGAGCAGTACTTC	CSAGLGTYEQYF
-	TRBJ2-7	TRBV6-5	TRBD1	TGTGCCAGCAGTGAAGGACAGGGGGCACGCGAGCAGTACTTC	CASSEGQGAREQYF
many	TRBJ1-5	TRBV27	-	TGTGCCAGCAGTTTGTCCGGGACAAGCCCCAATCAGCCCCAGCATTTT	CASSLSGTSPNQPQHF
many	TRBJ1-2	TRBV11-2	TRBD1	TGTGCCAGCAGCCGACAGGGCTTCTATGGCTACACCTTC	CASSRQGFYGYTF
many	TRBJ1-2	TRBV7-8	TRBD1	TGTGCCAGCAGCATCCGGACAGGGTCGGAGGTGGACTATGGCTACACCTTC	CASSIRTGSEVDYGYTF
many	TRBJ2-3	TRBV11-2	-	TGTGCCAGCAGCTTAGCCAGGGGAGATACGCAGTATTTT	CASSLARGDTQYF
-	TRBJ2-7	TRBV27	-	TGTGCCAGCAGTTTATTCACAGGCTACGAGCAGTACTTC	CASSLFTGYEQYF
-	TRBJ1-2	TRBV12-3/TRBV12-4	-	TGTGCCAGCAGTTTAGCGCGGGAAACGAATGGCTACACCTTC	CASSLARETNGYTF
many	TRBJ1-1	TRBV5-4	-	TGTGCCAGCAGCTTGGTCTCTATGAACACTGAAGCTTTCTTT	CASSLVSMNTEAFF
many	TRBJ1-2	TRBV6-6	-	TGTGCCAGCAGTTACTCAGGGCTCTATGGCTACACCTTC	CASSYSGLYGYTF
few	TRBJ1-1	TRBV5-4	-	TGTGCCAGCAGCTTGGGGGAGGAAACTGAAGCTTTCTTT	CASSLGEETEAFF
many	TRBJ2-1	TRBV14	TRBD2	TGTGCCAGCAGCCTGGGACTAGAGACCTACAATGAGCAGTTCTTC	CASSLGLETYNEQFF
many	TRBJ2-3	TRBV4-3	-	TGCGCCAGCAGCCAAGATCGGGCCCCGTCTAGCACAGATACGCAGTATTTT	CASSQDRAPSSTDTQYF
many	TRBJ2-7	TRBV9	-	TGTGCCAGCAGCATCTTTCGGCAGTACTTC	CASSIFRQYF
many	TRBJ1-1	TRBV7-2	-	TGTGCCAGCAGCTTAGGGAGGACAATGAACACTGAAGCTTTCTTT	CASSLGRTMNTEAFF
many	TRBJ1-2	TRBV27	-	TGTGCCAGCAGGGCAGGGGCTGGGGGCTACACCTTC	CASRAGAGGYTF
many	TRBJ2-1	TRBV18	-	TGTGCCAGCTCTACACTCCAAAACAGGAATGATGAGCAGTTCTTC	CASSTLQNRNDEQFF
many	TRBJ2-5	TRBV5-1	TRBD1	TGCGCCAGCAGCTTGGGAGGGGGCCGCGGGACCCAGTACTTC	CASSLGGGRGTQYF
-	TRBJ2-5	TRBV12-3/TRBV12-4	-	TGTGCCAGCAGTTTAAGCCGGGGATGGGAAGAGACCCAGTACTTC	CASSLSRGWEETQYF
-	TRBJ2-1	TRBV10-3	TRBD2	TGTGCCATCAGCGGGACTAGCGGGAGTAATGAGCAGTTCTTC	CAISGTSGSNEQFF
many	TRBJ2-3	TRBV13	TRBD2	TGTGCCAGCAGCCCCTGGCGGGGGGCAGATACGCAGTATTTT	CASSPWRGADTQYF
many	TRBJ1-4	TRBV20-1	-	TGCAGTGCTAGACAGGCTAATGAAAAACTGTTTTTT	CSARQANEKLFF
many	TRBJ2-7	TRBV5-6	TRBD1	TGTGCCAGCCGGACAGGGAGCTCCTACGAGCAGTACTTC	CASRTGSSYEQYF
many	TRBJ1-1	TRBV5-1	-	TGCGCCAGCAGCTTTGGGGGATTGAACACTGAAGCTTTCTTT	CASSFGGLNTEAFF
many	TRBJ2-7	TRBV18	TRBD1	TGTGCCAGCTCACCACGGGACAGGGATCGGGAGCAGTACTTC	CASSPRDRDREQYF